The 16 T cell receptor beta chains presented below share a single source sample, sequenced in a study of Graves' ophthalmopathy and Graves' hyperthyroidism. The authors amplified TCR beta CDR3 regions from RNA transcripts. HTBI-primed first-round RT-PCR preceded second-round multiplex PCR. TCRdb analysed the multiplex PCR reads with MiXCR anew, one entry per CDR3 protein. The sample yields approximately 1.2 million distinct CDR3 sequences, 35% to 40% seen once. The specimen sequenced was peripheral blood or thyroid tissue (not recorded which). The source is an adult man with Graves' hyperthyroidism.

Details on this clonotype: This sequence may be a read error, since a much larger clone differs from it by one base. This rearrangement joins TRBV4-3 to TRBJ2-6; D gene unclear. Trimming removed 1 base at V and 0 bases at J, with 7 bases between. CDR1 is LGHNA and CDR2 is YSLEER in the germline V gene. The CDR3 has 16 residues. CDR3 protein: CASSQGGISGANVLTF. CDR3 nucleotides: TGCGCCAGCAGCCAAGGTGGGATCTCTGGGGCCAACGTCCTGACTTTC.

As to this clonotype: This may arise from a read error, as a much more abundant clone is one base away. In DNA, the CDR3 is TGCAGTGCTAGAGACAGTGATTACACTGAAGCTTTCTTT. Amino acids: CSARDSDYTEAFF. This chain links TRBV20-1 with TRBJ1-1; D gene uncertain. Trimming pared 0 bases from V and 3 bases from J, leaving 8 bases between. Germline V CDR1 and CDR2: DFQATT, SNEGSKA (reference sequence). The CDR3 has 13 amino acids.

V and J are TRBV20-1 and TRBJ1-5; D is undetermined. The germline gives CDR1 DFQATT, CDR2 SNEGSKA (reference sequence). This CDR3 has 14 amino acids. V was shortened by 3 bases and J by 1 base, with 10 bases between the two germline ends. The CDR3: CSASKGQSNQPQHF. In nucleotides, the CDR3 is TGCAGTGCTAGTAAAGGCCAGAGCAATCAGCCCCAGCATTTT.

Many counts were recorded for this clonotype. The V call is TRBV7-8, the J call TRBJ2-5; no clear D. V gave up 1 base and J gave up 5 bases, with 11 bases separating them. Germline lookup yields CDR1 SGHVS and CDR2 FQNEAQ. This CDR3 has 14 residues. The CDR3 DNA reads as TGTGCCAGCAGCTTAGATTTTTCGGCGGAGACCCAGTACTTC. Translation gives CASSLDFSAETQYF. Drawing the rest from reference TRBV7-8 and TRBJ2-5, the complete variable domain is GAGVSQSPRYKVAKRGQDVALRCDPISGHVSLFWYQQALGQGPEFLTYFQNEAQLDKSGLPSDRFFAERPEGSVSTLKIQRTQQEDSAVYLCASSLDFSAETQYFGPGTRLLVL.

This clonotype occurred many times. This chain joins TRBV29-1 and TRBJ2-7; D uncertain. V lost 6 bases and J 4 bases, leaving 19 bases between the germline ends. This CDR3 contains 14 residues. Looked up from germline, CDR1 is SQVTM and CDR2 is ANQGSEA. The CDR3, as DNA: TGCAGCGTCCTTACAGATGAGAGACCTTACGAGCAGTACTTC. This gives the protein CSVLTDERPYEQYF.

Many counts were recorded for this clonotype. This sequence joins TRBV29-1 and TRBJ2-5; D may match TRBD1 or TRBD2 (5 bases each). Trimming stripped 6 bases from V and 13 bases from J, with 15 bases between. The CDR3 is 10 residues long. Per the germline V gene, CDR1 is SQVTM and CDR2 is ANQGSEA. The CDR3 bases are TGCAGCGTCCTTTGGGGGAATTGGTACTTC. This translates into CSVLWGNWYF.

This chain links TRBV29-1 with TRBJ1-3, with D possibly TRBD1 on 5 matching bases. The CDR3 contains 14 residues. Looked up from germline, CDR1 is SQVTM and CDR2 is ANQGSEA. V gave up 5 bases and J gave up 0 bases, with 11 bases separating them. This CDR3 reads CSVISGISGNTIYF. The CDR3 region has the DNA TGCAGCGTTATTTCAGGGATCTCTGGAAACACCATATATTTT.

The rearrangement uses TRBV7-2 and TRBJ2-5; 7 bases are a match to TRBD2. V trimming: 5 bases; J trimming: 3 bases; junction bases outside the gene matches: 9. CDR3 size: 15 residues. CDR1 is SGHTA and CDR2 is FQGNSA in the germline V gene. CDR3 loop: CASSPKWGGEETQYF. The CDR3 nucleotides are TGTGCCAGCAGCCCCAAGTGGGGGGGAGAAGAGACCCAGTACTTC.

This clonotype was counted ten times or more. The V gene is TRBV6-5, the J gene TRBJ2-5, with D tentatively TRBD1 or TRBD2 (5 bases each). With 7 bases removed from V and 0 bases from J, the gap between germline ends came to 12 bases. The CDR3 is 14 residues long. CDR1 is MNHEY and CDR2 is SVGAGI in the germline V gene. The CDR3 DNA follows: TGTGCCAGCAAGCTGTGGGGGAACCAAGAGACCCAGTACTTC. Encoded protein: CASKLWGNQETQYF.

In regard to this clonotype: Relative to the germline gene, one junction end is altered; a read error may explain this. The chain recombines TRBV6-5 with TRBJ2-2; perhaps TRBD1 as D (6 bases). The germline gives CDR1 MNHEY, CDR2 SVGAGI. This CDR3 comprises 12 residues. CDR3 sequence reads: CASSYGQGELFF. CDR3 nucleotide sequence: TGCGCCAGCAGTTACGGACAGGGGGAGCTGTTTTTT.

The chain is built from TRBV7-2 and TRBJ2-7, with 12 bases lining up with TRBD1. With V trimmed by 7 bases and J by 0 bases, 7 bases remained unmatched. Germline CDR1 and CDR2: SGHTA and FQGNSA. The CDR3 length is 16 residues. The CDR3: CASIAPGQGASYEQYF. The CDR3 DNA reads as TGTGCCAGCATCGCCCCGGGACAGGGGGCCTCCTACGAGCAGTACTTC.

About this clonotype: A much larger clone is a single base away; this may be a read error. This chain joins TRBV12-3 or TRBV12-4 and TRBJ1-2; a possible D gene is TRBD1 (5 bases). CDR3 length equals 13 residues. V lost 7 bases, J lost 8 bases, and 17 bases lay in between. The CDR3 DNA reads as TGTGCCAGCAACGCCCGGGGCCTCGTAGGCTACACCTTC. Protein: CASNARGLVGYTF.

Comments on this clonotype: The junction does not match germline at one end; this may be a read error. The CDR3, as DNA: TGCGCCAGCAGCCAGGGACGTGTTCACCTCACAGATACGCAGTATTTT. Translated: CASSQGRVHLTDTQYF. The chain recombines TRBV7-2 with TRBJ2-3, with D possibly being TRBD1 or TRBD2 (5 bases each). From germline, CDR1 is SGHTA and CDR2 FQGNSA. The CDR3 length is 16 residues.

This clonotype came up many times. This sequence joins TRBV29-1 and TRBJ1-2, with D maybe TRBD1 (5 bases). With 8 bases removed from V and 10 bases from J, the gap between germline ends came to 29 bases. The CDR3 covers 15 residues. CDR1 is SQVTM, CDR2 ANQGSEA, per germline. CDR3 region: CSSYGTGFNGVVYTF. The CDR3 DNA reads TGCAGCTCATACGGGACCGGATTTAACGGAGTTGTCTACACCTTC.

This clonotype was detected only a few times. The V gene is TRBV19, the J gene TRBJ2-2; TRBD2 matches 7 bases. The CDR3 covers 16 residues. CDR1 and CDR2 (germline): LNHDA, SQIVND (reference sequence). Trimming took 6 bases from V and 4 from J; bases not matched to a gene: 11. The CDR3 here is CASSPPGGFITGELFF. CDR3 nucleotides: TGTGCCAGTAGCCCGCCGGGGGGTTTTATCACCGGGGAGCTGTTTTTT.

This clonotype was seen many times. The genes are TRBV5-1 and TRBJ2-6; the D gene is possibly TRBD1 (6 bases). The V gene's germline CDR1 is SGHRS and CDR2 YFSETQ. V was clipped by 7 bases and J by 4 bases, with 15 bases between them. CDR3 size: 15 residues. As DNA, the CDR3 is TGCGCCAGCTCCGAACAGGGAGCCGGGGCCAACGTCCTGACTTTC. Its translation is CASSEQGAGANVLTF.